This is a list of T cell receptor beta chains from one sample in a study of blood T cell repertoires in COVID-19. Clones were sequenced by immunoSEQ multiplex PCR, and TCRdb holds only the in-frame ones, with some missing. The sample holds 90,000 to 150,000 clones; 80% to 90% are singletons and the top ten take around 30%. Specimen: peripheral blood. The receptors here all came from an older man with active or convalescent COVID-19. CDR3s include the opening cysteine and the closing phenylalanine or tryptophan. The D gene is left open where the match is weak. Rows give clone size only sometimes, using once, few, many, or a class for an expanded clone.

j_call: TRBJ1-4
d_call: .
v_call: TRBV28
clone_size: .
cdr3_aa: CASSLDRATNEKLFF
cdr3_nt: TGTGCCAGCAGTTTGGACAGAGCAACTAATGAAAAACTGTTTTTT

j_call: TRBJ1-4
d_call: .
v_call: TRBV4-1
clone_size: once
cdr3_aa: CASSQGRVGEKLFF
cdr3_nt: TGCGCCAGCAGCCAGGGGAGGGTGGGAGAAAAACTGTTTTTT

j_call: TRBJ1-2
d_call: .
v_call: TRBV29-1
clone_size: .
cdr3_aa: CSVEDGQGLRGYTF
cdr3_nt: TGCAGCGTTGAAGATGGGCAGGGGTTACGTGGCTACACCTTC

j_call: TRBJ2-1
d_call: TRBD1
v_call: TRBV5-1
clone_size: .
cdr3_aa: CASSVGQNNEQFF
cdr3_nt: TGCGCCAGCAGCGTGGGACAGAACAATGAGCAGTTCTTC

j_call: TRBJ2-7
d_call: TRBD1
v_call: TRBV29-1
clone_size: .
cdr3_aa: CSGQGRSAYEQYF
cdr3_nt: TGCAGCGGACAGGGTCGGTCGGCCTACGAGCAGTACTTC

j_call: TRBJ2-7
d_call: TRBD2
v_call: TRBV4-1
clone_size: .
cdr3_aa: CASSSRTSGTYEQYF
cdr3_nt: TGCGCCAGCAGCTCTCGGACTAGCGGGACCTACGAGCAGTACTTC

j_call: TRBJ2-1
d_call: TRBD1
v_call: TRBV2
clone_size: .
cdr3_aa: CASADRATYNEQFF
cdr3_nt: TGTGCCAGCGCAGACAGGGCTACCTACAATGAGCAGTTCTTC

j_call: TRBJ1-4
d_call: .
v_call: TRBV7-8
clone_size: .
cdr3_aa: CASSLSNSEKLFF
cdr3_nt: TGTGCCAGCAGCTTGAGTAACAGCGAAAAACTGTTTTTT

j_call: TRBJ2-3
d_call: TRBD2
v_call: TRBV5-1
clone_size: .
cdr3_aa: CASSLAILAGGRSDTQYF
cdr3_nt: TGCGCCAGCAGCTTGGCCATTCTAGCGGGAGGGCGTTCAGATACGCAGTATTTT

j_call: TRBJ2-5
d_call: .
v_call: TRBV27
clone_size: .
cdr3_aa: CASSLYAHWETQYF
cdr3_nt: TGTGCCAGCAGTTTATATGCCCACTGGGAGACCCAGTACTTC

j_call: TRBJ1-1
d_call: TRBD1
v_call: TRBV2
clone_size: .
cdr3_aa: CASSQVGTGRSEAFF
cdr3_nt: TGTGCCAGCAGCCAGGTTGGGACAGGGAGAAGTGAAGCTTTCTTT

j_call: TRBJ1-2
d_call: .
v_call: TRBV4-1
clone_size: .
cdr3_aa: CASSQGTSSFYGYTF
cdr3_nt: TGCGCCAGCAGCCAAGGGACATCTTCTTTCTATGGCTACACCTTC

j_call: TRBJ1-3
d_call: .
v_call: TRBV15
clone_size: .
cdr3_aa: CATSRRGRTGGNTIYF
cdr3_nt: TGTGCCACCAGCCGGCGGGGCCGCACCGGGGGAAACACCATATATTTT

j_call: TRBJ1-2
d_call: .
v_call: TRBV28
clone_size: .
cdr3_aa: CASRLSNYGYTF
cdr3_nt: TGTGCCAGCAGGCTGAGTAACTATGGCTACACCTTC

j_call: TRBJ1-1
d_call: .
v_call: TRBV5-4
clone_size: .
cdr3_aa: CASSRDSDTEAFF
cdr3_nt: TGTGCCAGCAGCCGGGACTCCGACACTGAAGCTTTCTTT

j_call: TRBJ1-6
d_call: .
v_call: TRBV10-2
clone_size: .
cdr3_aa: CASSESVGWDSPLHF
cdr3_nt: TGCGCCAGCAGTGAGTCGGTGGGCTGGGATTCACCCCTCCACTTT

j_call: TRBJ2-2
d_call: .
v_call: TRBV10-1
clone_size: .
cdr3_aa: CASSPHRTSDGELFF
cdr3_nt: TGCGCCAGCAGTCCACACCGGACATCGGACGGGGAGCTGTTTTTT

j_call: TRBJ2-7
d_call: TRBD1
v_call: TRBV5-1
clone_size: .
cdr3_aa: CASSFPSGQGAVDPYEQYF
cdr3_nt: TGCGCCAGCAGCTTCCCCTCCGGACAGGGGGCCGTAGACCCCTACGAGCAGTACTTC

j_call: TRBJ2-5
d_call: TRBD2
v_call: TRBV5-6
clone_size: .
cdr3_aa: CASSLLTSGKEETQYF
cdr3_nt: TGTGCCAGCAGCTTGCTAACTAGCGGGAAGGAAGAGACCCAGTACTTC

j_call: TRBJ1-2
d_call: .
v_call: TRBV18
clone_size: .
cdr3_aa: CASSQGTGPYGYTF
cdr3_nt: TGTGCCAGCTCACAGGGAACAGGGCCCTATGGCTACACCTTC

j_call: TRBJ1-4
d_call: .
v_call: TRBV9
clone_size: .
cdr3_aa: CASSGRESNEKLFF
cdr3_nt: TGTGCCAGCAGCGGGCGGGAATCTAATGAAAAACTGTTTTTT

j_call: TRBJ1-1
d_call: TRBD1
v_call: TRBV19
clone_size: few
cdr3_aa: CASTKLQTGASEAFF
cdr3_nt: TGTGCCAGTACCAAGCTTCAGACAGGGGCTTCTGAAGCTTTCTTT

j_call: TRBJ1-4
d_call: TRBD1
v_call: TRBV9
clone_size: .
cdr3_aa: CASSVEGRGLFNEKLFF
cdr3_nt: TGTGCCAGCAGCGTAGAGGGCAGGGGGCTATTTAATGAAAAACTGTTTTTT

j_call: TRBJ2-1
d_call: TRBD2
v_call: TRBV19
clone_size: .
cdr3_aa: CASSIVAGELSPYNEQFF
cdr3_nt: TGTGCCAGTAGTATAGTAGCGGGAGAACTTTCACCCTACAATGAGCAGTTCTTC

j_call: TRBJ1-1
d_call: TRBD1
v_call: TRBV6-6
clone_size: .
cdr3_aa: CASTGQGSEAFF
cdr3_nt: TGTGCCAGCACAGGACAGGGGAGTGAAGCTTTCTTT

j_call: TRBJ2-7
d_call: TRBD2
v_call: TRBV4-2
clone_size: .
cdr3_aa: CASSQDRGTSNEQYF
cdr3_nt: TGTGCCAGCAGCCAAGATCGGGGGACTAGCAACGAGCAGTACTTC

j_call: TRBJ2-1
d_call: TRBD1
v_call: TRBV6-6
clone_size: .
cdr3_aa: CASSPLQGVLSSYNEQFF
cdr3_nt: TGTGCCAGCAGTCCCCTCCAGGGGGTATTGAGCTCCTACAATGAGCAGTTCTTC

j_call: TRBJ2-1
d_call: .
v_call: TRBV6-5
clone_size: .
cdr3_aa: CASSNRANEQFF
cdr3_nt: TGTGCCAGCAGCAACAGGGCCAATGAGCAGTTCTTC

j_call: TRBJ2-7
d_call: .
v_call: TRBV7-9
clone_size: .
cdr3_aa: CASSPTDTYEQYF
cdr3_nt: TGTGCCAGCAGCCCGACTGATACCTACGAGCAGTACTTC